The 17 T cell receptor beta chains reported below all come from one sample, sequenced in a study of shared clonotypes between healthy human individuals. Sequenced by immunoSEQ multiplex PCR; TCRdb stores in-frame clones only, minus some. The sample carries about 2.5 million clones, 80% to 95% recorded once. The sample consisted of naive CD4+ T cells from PBMCs. Specified subset: CD45RA+ positively selected. Receptor source: a man younger than 30 in good health. Some clones in this sample may be carry-over from other donors' samples.

This chain uses TRBV28 with TRBJ2-7, with 9 positions matching TRBD2. V shed 7 bases and J 7 bases; nucleotides not matched to a gene: 20. The CDR3 is 17 amino acids. The germline gives CDR1 MDHEN, CDR2 SYDVKM. In DNA form, the CDR3 reads TGTGCCAGCACCCCCCGCCCTCTAGCGGGACCCCTAGGGGAGCAGTACTTC. It translates to CASTPRPLAGPLGEQYF.

This clone has a single count. CDR3: CASSPLWGQSSYEQYF. The CDR3 coding sequence is TGTGCCAGCAGCCCGCTTTGGGGGCAGAGCTCCTACGAGCAGTACTTC. The chain links TRBV21-1 to TRBJ2-7; the tabulated D call, TRBD1, remains unverified against the DNA. TRBV21-1 is marked as a pseudogene. CDR3 length: 16 amino acids.

The chain employs TRBV2 and TRBJ1-1; no reliable D call. The germline V gene has CDR1 SNHLY and CDR2 FYNNEI. The CDR3 covers 12 residues. The V gene lost 3 bases and the J gene lost 3 bases, with 5 bases spanning the gap. CDR3 in DNA: TGTGCCAGCAGTGATGTGGACACTGAAGCTTTCTTT. This codes for CASSDVDTEAFF. Combining the CDR3 with reference TRBV2 and TRBJ1-1 gives the whole variable domain EPEVTQTPSHQVTQMGQEVILRCVPISNHLYFYWYRQILGQKVEFLVSFYNNEISEKSEIFDDQFSVERPDGSNFTLKIRSTKLEDSAMYFCASSDVDTEAFFGQGTRLTVV.

Turning to this clone: At the DNA level, this CDR3 is encoded by other sequences in the same sample as well. The chain couples TRBV7-6 to TRBJ2-7, with D tentatively TRBD1 (5 bases). The length of the CDR3 is 13 residues. Between the trimmed V and J ends, which lost 5 bases and 2 bases, there was a span of 10 bases. Per germline, CDR1 SGHVS and CDR2 FNYEAQ. The CDR3 spells CASSPGSTYEQYF. The CDR3, as DNA: TGTGCCAGCAGCCCAGGGTCTACCTACGAGCAGTACTTC.

The rearrangement joins TRBV20-1 to TRBJ2-2, with D uncertain. The CDR3 loop spans 11 amino acids. Germline loops: CDR1 DFQATT, CDR2 SNEGSKA (reference sequence). The V end was cut by 0 bases, the J end by 7 bases, with 3 bases between. DNA for the CDR3: TGCAGTGCTAGAGAGGTCGGGGAGCTGTTTTTT. Amino acids: CSAREVGELFF.

This chain connects TRBV29-1 to TRBJ1-3; D unresolved. V was shortened by 6 bases and J by 0 bases, with 9 bases between the two germline ends. The germline gives CDR1 SQVTM, CDR2 ANQGSEA. CDR3 length: 13 amino acids. CDR3 protein: CSVGELSGNTIYF. As DNA, the CDR3 is TGCAGCGTCGGAGAGCTCTCTGGAAACACCATATATTTT.

CDR3 bases: TGTGCCAGCAGCTTACAGGGGCCTGGGTATGGCTACACCTTC. Protein product: CASSLQGPGYGYTF. This sequence joins TRBV5-6 and TRBJ1-2; 7 bases agree with TRBD1. The germline V gene has CDR1 SGHDT and CDR2 YYEEEE. The CDR3 has 14 amino acids. The J segment lost 5 bases and the V segment lost 2 bases, leaving 6 bases of the junction unmatched. Complete variable domain (other parts from reference TRBV5-6 and TRBJ1-2): DAGVTQSPTHLIKTRGQQVTLRCSPKSGHDTVSWYQQALGQGPQFIFQYYEEEERQRGNFPDRFSGHQFPNYSSELNVNALLLGDSALYLCASSLQGPGYGYTFGSGTRLTVV.

This chain joins TRBV6-5 and TRBJ2-6; D remains ambiguous. Germline CDR1 reads MNHEY; CDR2 reads SVGAGI. V was clipped by 5 bases and J by 1 base, with 9 bases between them. The CDR3 is made up of 15 amino acids. CDR3 sequence (DNA): TGTGCCAGCAGTCGGAGCCTATCTGGGGCCAACGTCCTGACTTTC. Its protein product is CASSRSLSGANVLTF.

The rearrangement links TRBV2 to TRBJ1-2; D unclear. The CDR3 runs to 12 residues. Looked up from germline, CDR1 is SNHLY and CDR2 is FYNNEI. Between the trimmed V and J ends, which lost 6 bases and 12 bases, there was a span of 17 bases. The CDR3 here is CASRVNREADTF. CDR3 coding DNA: TGTGCCAGCAGGGTGAACCGGGAGGCCGACACCTTC.

This chain connects TRBV5-1 to TRBJ2-3; D is undetermined. The germline V gene has CDR1 SGHRS and CDR2 YFSETQ. The ends were cut back, 0 bases at V and 2 bases at J, with 10 bases in the middle. The CDR3 contains 15 residues. The CDR3 region has the DNA TGCGCCAGCAGCTTGGTTTCTCCTCCCACAGATACGCAGTATTTT. It is translated as CASSLVSPPTDTQYF.

This rearrangement joins TRBV5-1 to TRBJ2-2, with unresolved D. This CDR3 comprises 14 residues. Per germline, CDR1 SGHRS and CDR2 YFSETQ. Trimming pared 0 bases from V and 6 bases from J, leaving 9 bases between. CDR3 loop: CASSLAPPAGELFF. The CDR3 DNA follows: TGCGCCAGCAGCTTGGCTCCCCCCGCCGGGGAGCTGTTTTTT. Based on the CDR3 plus reference TRBV5-1 and TRBJ2-2, the full variable domain is KAGVTQTPRYLIKTRGQQVTLSCSPISGHRSVSWYQQTPGQGLQFLFEYFSETQRNKGNFPGRFSGRQFSNSRSEMNVSTLELGDSALYLCASSLAPPAGELFFGEGSRLTVL.

The V gene is TRBV7-8, the J gene TRBJ2-1; the match to TRBD2 covers 14 bases. The CDR3 sequence is 19 residues long. Per the germline V gene, CDR1 is SGHVS and CDR2 is FQNEAQ. The junction had 6 bases not matched to a gene; V was cut back by 1 base and J by 1 base. CDR3 amino acids: CASSLGGTSGSKSYNEQFF. In DNA, the CDR3 is TGTGCCAGCAGCTTAGGGGGGACTAGCGGGAGTAAATCCTACAATGAGCAGTTCTTC.

The chain links TRBV28 to TRBJ2-1, with 10 bases lining up with TRBD1. This CDR3 region has 17 residues. Looked up from germline, CDR1 is MDHEN and CDR2 is SYDVKM. V dropped 4 bases and J dropped 4; count of bases not matched to a gene: 10. CDR3 in amino acids: CASSSPGDRGAYNEQFF. CDR3 DNA sequence: TGTGCCAGCAGTTCGCCGGGGGACAGGGGTGCTTACAATGAGCAGTTCTTC.

The chain combines TRBV5-1 with TRBJ2-1; perhaps TRBD1 as D (5 bases). Germline CDR1 SGHRS, CDR2 YFSETQ. V was pared by 3 bases and J by 7 bases, with 20 bases between. The CDR3 has 16 residues. Here the CDR3 reads CASSWGLGARSNEQFF. CDR3 nucleotides: TGCGCCAGCAGCTGGGGATTAGGGGCTAGATCGAATGAGCAGTTCTTC. The full variable domain, its missing parts supplied by reference TRBV5-1 and TRBJ2-1, is KAGVTQTPRYLIKTRGQQVTLSCSPISGHRSVSWYQQTPGQGLQFLFEYFSETQRNKGNFPGRFSGRQFSNSRSEMNVSTLELGDSALYLCASSWGLGARSNEQFFGPGTRLTVL.

The DNA for the CDR3 is TGTGCCAGCCATCAGGGTAGCAATCAGCCCCAGCATTTT. This translates into CASHQGSNQPQHF. The V call is TRBV6-6, the J call TRBJ1-5; possible D gene TRBD1, 5 bases. Germline V CDR1 and CDR2: MNHNY, SVGAGI (reference sequence). The CDR3 spans 13 residues. Trimming stripped 8 bases from V and 0 bases from J, with 8 bases between.

The chain has TRBV9 and TRBJ1-2; TRBD1 agrees at 8 bases. Germline V gene data show CDR1 as SGDLS and CDR2 as YYNGEE. V was pared by 4 bases and J by 4 bases, with 6 bases of the junction left unmatched. The CDR3 is 14 residues long. The CDR3 is CASSPPDRGYGYTF. The CDR3 DNA sequence: TGTGCCAGCAGCCCCCCCGACAGGGGCTATGGCTACACCTTC.

In this sample, this clone turned up once. This chain uses TRBV29-1 with TRBJ2-7; the match to TRBD1 covers 11 bases. The J segment lost 7 bases and the V segment lost 7 bases, leaving 6 bases of the junction unmatched. Germline V gene sequence: CDR1 SQVTM, CDR2 ANQGSEA. The length of the CDR3 is 12 residues. The CDR3 region has the DNA TGCAGCGCCGGACAGGGGGCGGGGGAGCAGTACTTC. Translation: CSAGQGAGEQYF.